This T cell receptor beta chain was identified during a study of response to subunit inactivated influenza vaccine. TCRdb recomputed calls from the RT-PCR reads with MiXCR, one row per CDR3 protein. The sample lists 700,000 to 900,000 distinct CDR3 sequences; 20% to 25% were seen once. Only a few counts were recorded for this clonotype. Its antigen is not known. Study results and limitations: Each seasonal influenza vaccination, the authors suggested, recruits few new T cells.

The V gene end was trimmed by 1 base and the J gene end by 5 bases; junction bases not matched to a gene: 6. The CDR3 has 17 amino acids. Germline-derived CDR1 and CDR2 are SGHDT and YYEEEE. Sequencing was performed on PBMCs from blood, taken roughly 5 days after vaccination. The chain couples TRBV5-6 to TRBJ2-2; 12 bases agree with TRBD2. The receptor was derived from a middle-aged man who received an inactivated influenza vaccine. The DNA of the CDR3 is TGTGCCAGCAGCTTGAGTTGGACTAGCGGGATTACCGGGGAGCTGTTTTTT. Protein product: CASSLSWTSGITGELFF.